Each of the 32 T cell receptor beta chains below was sequenced from the same sample in a study of CD8 T cells in ankylosing spondylitis. TCRdb itself ran the 5' RACE reads through MiXCR, one entry per CDR3 protein. The sample has about 340,000 distinct CDR3 sequences; roughly 22% are singletons. The sample was blood, either unsorted or a sorted T cell fraction (not recorded which). The receptors stem from a male donor with ankylosing spondylitis or in good health (not recorded which).

The chain is built from TRBV12-3 or TRBV12-4 and TRBJ2-2, with D unresolved. The CDR3 is 14 residues long. V gave up 6 bases and J gave up 6 bases, with 14 bases separating them. The CDR3 here is CASRKLFNPGELFF. DNA for the CDR3: TGTGCCAGCAGAAAACTATTCAACCCCGGGGAGCTGTTTTTT.

This clonotype has a handful of counts. The gene calls are TRBV11-3 and TRBJ2-1, with 9 bases matching TRBD2. The CDR3 contains 17 residues. J was trimmed by 0 bases and V by 0 bases; bases with no gene match: 3. The germline V gene has CDR1 SGHNT and CDR2 YENEEA. The CDR3 DNA reads TGTGCCAGCAGCTTAGATCTGCGGGGGGGCTCCTACAATGAGCAGTTCTTC. The encoded protein is CASSLDLRGGSYNEQFF.

This clonotype was seen only a few times. The J gene is TRBJ2-5, the V gene TRBV4-2, with unresolved D. Trimming took 0 bases from V and 7 from J, leaving 15 bases between them. The CDR3 is 15 residues long. Germline V gives CDR1 LGHNA, CDR2 YNFKEQ. CDR3 DNA sequence: TGTGCCAGCAGCCAAGACCGGGTCTCTCCGGGGACCCAGTACTTC. It codes for CASSQDRVSPGTQYF.

The V call is TRBV12-5, the J call TRBJ2-5; D is unresolved. The CDR3 sequence is 13 residues long. The V and J ends lost 6 bases and 1 base respectively, with 9 bases between them. The germline V gene has CDR1 LGHNT and CDR2 FRNRAP. The CDR3 loop reads CASGIESQETQYF. The CDR3 DNA is TGTGCTAGTGGAATAGAAAGCCAAGAGACCCAGTACTTC. The full variable domain, completed using reference TRBV12-5 and TRBJ2-5, is DARVTQTPRHKVTEMGQEVTMRCQPILGHNTVFWYRQTMMQGLELLAYFRNRAPLDDSGMPKDRFSAEMPDATLATLKIQPSEPRDSAVYFCASGIESQETQYFGPGTRLLVL.

This chain uses TRBV11-2 with TRBJ2-7, with 14 bases identical to TRBD2. The V segment lost 5 bases and the J segment 0 bases; nucleotides outside the gene matches: 6. CDR1 and CDR2 (germline): SGHAT, FQNNGV. This CDR3 comprises 17 residues. CDR3 amino acids: CASSNGLAGGTSYEQYF. The CDR3 DNA sequence: TGTGCCAGCAGCAACGGACTAGCGGGGGGTACCTCCTACGAGCAGTACTTC.

This chain connects TRBV6-4 to TRBJ2-1; 7 nucleotides agree with TRBD2. After removal of 0 bases from V and 3 bases from J, the junction contained 2 bases not matched to a gene. This CDR3 is 15 amino acids long. Germline V gene data show CDR1 as MRHNA and CDR2 as SNTAGT. The CDR3 spells CASSDSAGDYNEQFF. CDR3 nucleotides: TGTGCCAGCAGTGACTCCGCGGGGGACTACAATGAGCAGTTCTTC.

On this clonotype: Because the CDR3's place on the DNA is in doubt, the DNA is left out and the CDR3 is given as listed by TCRdb. The chain carries TRBV9 and TRBJ2-7; TRBD1 was called by the table and not checked on the DNA. The length of the CDR3 is 15 amino acids, counting both ends. From germline, CDR1 is SGDLS and CDR2 YYNGEE. The chain's CDR3 is CACSAGRDGPYEQYF.

This chain connects TRBV7-8 to TRBJ2-3; D gene ambiguous. CDR3 size: 13 residues. Looked up from germline, CDR1 is SGHVS and CDR2 is FQNEAQ. Trimming took off 0 bases at V and 3 bases at J, with 4 bases between the two ends. As DNA, the CDR3 is TGTGCCAGCAGCTTAGCGATAACAGATACGCAGTATTTT. Encoded protein: CASSLAITDTQYF.

This clonotype was recorded a few times. CDR3 protein: CSARDQFGQNNQPQHF. CDR3 DNA sequence: TGCAGTGCTAGAGATCAATTTGGTCAAAACAATCAGCCCCAGCATTTT. The chain employs TRBV20-1 and TRBJ1-5; no firm D call. Germline assignment: CDR1 DFQATT and CDR2 SNEGSKA (reference sequence). The CDR3 loop spans 16 amino acids. Between the trimmed V and J ends, which lost 0 bases and 3 bases, there was a span of 15 bases.

This clonotype was counted only a few times. The gene calls are TRBV7-9 and TRBJ2-1; D possibly corresponds to TRBD1 (6 bases). Trimming shortened V by 0 bases and J by 3 bases, and 15 bases separated the two germline ends. The CDR3 extends over 17 amino acids. Germline lookup yields CDR1 SEHNR and CDR2 FQNEAQ (reference sequence). The CDR3 region is CASSLAGAVAYYNEQFF. The CDR3 region has the DNA TGTGCCAGCAGCTTAGCGGGGGCCGTGGCCTACTACAATGAGCAGTTCTTC.

In its sample, this clonotype was seen a few times. V is TRBV19 and J is TRBJ1-5, with D possibly TRBD1 on 5 matching bases. The CDR3 is 14 residues long. V was pared by 3 bases and J by 3 bases, with 9 bases between. CDR1 and CDR2 (germline): LNHDA, SQIVND (reference sequence). CDR3 region: CASSMTAINQPQHF. CDR3 bases: TGTGCCAGTAGTATGACAGCCATCAATCAGCCCCAGCATTTT.

This clonotype showed up just a few times. DNA for the CDR3: TGTGCCAGCAGCTTGCGGGGTTATGAGGGCTACACCTTC. Amino acids: CASSLRGYEGYTF. The chain employs TRBV5-8 and TRBJ1-2; D gene ambiguous. V was shortened by 1 base and J by 8 bases, with 12 bases between the two germline ends. This CDR3 spans 13 amino acids. Per the germline V gene, CDR1 is SGHTS and CDR2 is YDEGEE.

The rearrangement links TRBV6-1 to TRBJ2-5, with D perhaps being TRBD1 or TRBD2 (6 bases each). The CDR3 consists of 14 residues. Trimming shortened V by 0 bases and J by 5 bases, and 10 bases separated the two germline ends. Germline V lookup: CDR1 MNHNS, CDR2 SASEGT. Written as DNA, the CDR3 is TGTGCCAGCAGTGAAGCGGGGGGCTGGGAGACCCAGTACTTC. Its protein is CASSEAGGWETQYF.

CDR3 coding DNA: TGTGCCAGCAGCTTATCAGGGGCTGGGGGCACTGAAGCTTTCTTT. It codes for CASSLSGAGGTEAFF. The J gene is TRBJ1-1, the V gene TRBV7-3, with a tentative D call TRBD1 (6 bases). With 2 bases removed from V and 4 bases from J, the gap between germline ends came to 14 bases. The CDR3 spans 15 residues. Germline V gene lookup returns CDR1 SGHTA and CDR2 FQGTGA. The whole variable domain, remainder taken from reference TRBV7-3 and TRBJ1-1, is GAGVSQTPSNKVTEKGKYVELRCDPISGHTALYWYRQSLGQGPEFLIYFQGTGAADDSGLPNDRFFAVRPEGSVSTLKIQRTERGDSAVYLCASSLSGAGGTEAFFGQGTRLTVV.

J is TRBJ2-1 and V is TRBV6-1; tentatively, D is TRBD1 or TRBD2 (6 bases each). The germline gives CDR1 MNHNS, CDR2 SASEGT. The germline V and J ends were trimmed by 10 bases and 8 bases, with 24 bases remaining between them. There are 15 residues in the CDR3. CDR3 DNA sequence: TGTGCCACCACCTGGGGGGCAGGGGACCAGGATGAGCAGTTCTTC. This gives the protein CATTWGAGDQDEQFF.

The V and J genes are TRBV28 and TRBJ2-7, with TRBD1 matching 11 bases. The CDR3 is 15 amino acids. Unmatched junction bases numbered 10, after V lost 5 bases and J lost 7 bases. Per the germline V gene, CDR1 is MDHEN and CDR2 is SYDVKM. The CDR3 DNA sequence: TGTGCCAGCAGTCCAGGGACAGGGGGTGGTCAGGAGCAGTACTTC. It codes for CASSPGTGGGQEQYF. Using reference TRBV28 and TRBJ2-7 for the parts outside the CDR3, the full variable domain is DVKVTQSSRYLVKRTGEKVFLECVQDMDHENMFWYRQDPGLGLRLIYFSYDVKMKEKGDIPEGYSVSREKKERFSLILESASTNQTSMYLCASSPGTGGGQEQYFGPGTRLTVT.

This clonotype turned up a few times. The J gene is TRBJ2-5, the V gene TRBV28; D is uncertain. CDR1 is MDHEN, CDR2 SYDVKM, per germline. Trimming removed 6 bases at V and 1 base at J, with 24 bases between. The CDR3 has 18 residues. This CDR3 is CASSSFAKGDGPQETQYF. DNA for the CDR3: TGTGCCAGCAGCAGTTTTGCGAAGGGCGACGGCCCCCAAGAGACCCAGTACTTC.

A few counts support this clonotype. This chain connects TRBV7-8 to TRBJ2-6; D unresolved. CDR1 and CDR2 from the germline V gene are SGHVS and FQNEAQ. This CDR3 spans 18 amino acids. The V and J ends lost 0 bases and 0 bases respectively, with 12 bases between them. This CDR3 is CASSLARTAISGANVLTF. CDR3 in DNA: TGTGCCAGCAGCTTAGCAAGGACGGCTATCTCTGGGGCCAACGTCCTGACTTTC.

The chain has TRBV2 and TRBJ2-1; TRBD2 aligns across 11 bases. The V and J ends lost 8 bases and 3 bases, in that order; junction bases with no gene match: 6. CDR3 length: 15 amino acids. The germline V gene has CDR1 SNHLY and CDR2 FYNNEI. DNA of the CDR3: TGTGCCAGCTGTAGCGGGGGGGCGATCTACAATGAGCAGTTCTTC. It is translated as CASCSGGAIYNEQFF.

The rearrangement uses TRBV19 and TRBJ2-2, with D hard to call. Trimming took 1 base from V and 7 from J, leaving 4 bases between them. Germline CDR1 is LNHDA and CDR2 is SQIVND (reference sequence). There are 12 residues in the CDR3. CDR3 amino acids: CASSIGGGELFF. The CDR3 bases are TGTGCCAGTAGTATAGGCGGCGGGGAGCTGTTTTTT.

The V and J genes are TRBV7-9 and TRBJ1-4; D is unresolved. V was cut by 4 bases and J by 11 bases, with 11 bases left in between. Looked up from germline, CDR1 is SEHNR and CDR2 is FQNEAQ (reference sequence). This CDR3 comprises 12 residues. CDR3 in amino acids: CASSSSMYKLFF. Here the CDR3 DNA reads TGTGCCAGCAGCTCCTCCATGTACAAACTGTTTTTT. The entire variable domain, with the rest obtained from reference TRBV7-9 and TRBJ1-4, is as follows: DTGVSQNPRHKITKRGQNVTFRCDPISEHNRLYWYRQTLGQGPEFLTYFQNEAQLEKSRLLSDRFSAERPKGSFSTLEIQRTEQGDSAMYLCASSSSMYKLFFGSGTQLSVL.

This sequence joins TRBV20-1 and TRBJ2-7; 9 bases are a match to TRBD2. Germline lookup yields CDR1 DFQATT and CDR2 SNEGSKA (reference sequence). The CDR3 has 16 residues. V lost 4 bases and J lost 4; bases outside the gene matches: 14. DNA for the CDR3: TGCAGTGCTATGGTTAGCGGGGGACTTGACCCTTACGAGCAGTACTTC. This translates into CSAMVSGGLDPYEQYF.

The J gene is TRBJ2-6, the V gene TRBV9; D gene ambiguous. CDR3 length equals 19 residues. CDR1 and CDR2 (germline): SGDLS, YYNGEE. Trimming cost V 0 bases and J 0 bases, with 16 bases left between them. The CDR3, as DNA: TGTGCCAGCAGCGTAGAGTGGGCCCCCCACCTCTCTGGGGCCAACGTCCTGACTTTC. Amino acid sequence: CASSVEWAPHLSGANVLTF.

This clonotype was detected only a few times. The chain recombines TRBV7-7 with TRBJ2-3, with 8 nucleotides matching TRBD1. J was trimmed by 1 base and V by 5 bases; bases with no gene match: 11. CDR1 SSHAT and CDR2 FNYEAQ come from the germline V gene (reference sequence). The CDR3 length is 17 residues. CDR3 nucleotides: TGTGCCAGCAGCGCCCAAGTGACAGGGGCCGGCACAGATACGCAGTATTTT. Its protein is CASSAQVTGAGTDTQYF.

V gene TRBV9 combines with J gene TRBJ2-7, with 8 bases matching TRBD1. V shed 4 bases, J shed 2 bases, and the junction held 11 bases outside the gene matches. CDR3 size: 16 residues. CDR1 and CDR2 (germline): SGDLS, YYNGEE. The CDR3: CASSLKDRARPYEQYF. The CDR3 bases are TGTGCCAGCAGCTTAAAGGACAGGGCCCGACCCTACGAGCAGTACTTC.

This clonotype was picked up a small number of times. The V call is TRBV10-2, the J call TRBJ1-3; D is possibly TRBD1 (5 bases). Germline V lookup: CDR1 WSHSY, CDR2 SAAADI. Trimming left V 6 bases short and J 2 bases short, with 11 bases between. The CDR3 loop spans 14 amino acids. DNA for the CDR3: TGCGCCAGCAGCTGGGGGGTTGCTGGAAACACCATATATTTT. Amino acids: CASSWGVAGNTIYF.

This clonotype was observed a few times. The CDR3 DNA sequence: TGCAGCGTGGTCCCAGGGTTTGGGGCCAACGTCCTGACTTTC. Translated: CSVVPGFGANVLTF. The chain joins TRBV29-1 to TRBJ2-6, with D possibly matching TRBD1 (5 bases). The V and J ends lost 6 bases and 3 bases respectively, with 12 bases between them. This CDR3 has 14 residues. Germline assignment: CDR1 SQVTM and CDR2 ANQGSEA.

This clonotype was found a few times. The chain is built from TRBV7-9 and TRBJ2-5; 8 positions match TRBD2. The CDR3 covers 15 residues. Germline V gene sequence: CDR1 SEHNR, CDR2 FQNEAQ (reference sequence). The J segment lost 5 bases and the V segment lost 7 bases, leaving 12 bases of the junction unmatched. The CDR3 sequence is CASTVIAGRRETQYF. The CDR3 region has the DNA TGTGCCAGCACCGTGATAGCGGGGCGCCGGGAGACCCAGTACTTC.

The chain combines TRBV29-1 with TRBJ2-5; TRBD2 might be the D (7 bases). Deletions cut 8 bases from V and 4 bases from J, with 17 bases between. CDR1 SQVTM and CDR2 ANQGSEA come from the germline V gene. The CDR3 is 13 amino acids. The CDR3 loop reads CSSRGGGVETQYF. CDR3 DNA: TGCAGCTCGCGGGGAGGGGGGGTAGAGACCCAGTACTTC.

This chain links TRBV21-1 with TRBJ2-3; the table names TRBD2, a call not compared with the DNA. TRBV21-1 is an annotated pseudogene. The CDR3 length is 20 residues. The CDR3 sequence: CASSILPSGGQIANTDTQYF. The CDR3 DNA sequence: TGTGCCAGCAGCATTTTACCTAGCGGAGGCCAAATAGCTAACACAGATACGCAGTATTTT.

This clonotype has only a few counts. The chain uses TRBV12-3 or TRBV12-4 and TRBJ1-5; D call uncertain. Trimming pared 2 bases from V and 2 bases from J, leaving 10 bases between. The CDR3 is 15 amino acids. DNA for the CDR3: TGTGCCAGCAGTTTATCCGGGTTCGGCAATCAGCCCCAGCATTTT. Residues: CASSLSGFGNQPQHF.

This clonotype was detected only a few times. This chain links TRBV29-1 with TRBJ2-1; D call uncertain. CDR3 length: 11 residues. Trimming pared 0 bases from V and 12 bases from J, leaving 9 bases between. Germline assignment: CDR1 SQVTM and CDR2 ANQGSEA. As DNA, the CDR3 is TGCAGCGTTGAAGACAGCCCGGGGCAGTTCTTC. The encoded protein is CSVEDSPGQFF.